Detailed here is one T cell receptor (beta chain). Its specificity is not known. Primers: 60 Vbeta forward and 13 Jbeta reverse. Authors' analysis steps: In a later analysis, of about 80 million unique beta chains, some 10 million appeared in at least two donors. Assay used: immunoSEQ multiplex PCR; TCRdb lists only in-frame clones, some missing. D and trimming were read from the DNA, whereas the V and J calls and clone size are those reported in that table. The table lists around 200,000 clones, over 70% of them singletons, with 3.8% in the top ten. The sample comes from a study of cytomegalovirus exposure and HLA in healthy donors. Germline lookup yields CDR1 SGHDT and CDR2 YYEEEE. V trimming: 2 bases; J trimming: 4 bases; junction bases outside the gene matches: 2. The CDR3 loop spans 14 amino acids. General study points: Researchers counted 164 TCR beta chains as cytomegalovirus-associated. The authors confirmed in vitro that a few CMV-associated chains were specific for CMV antigens. Indistinguishability led to the exclusion of some V segments, TRBV6-2 and TRBV6-3 included.

The chain is built from TRBV5-6 and TRBJ2-7; 11 bases line up with TRBD1. The TCR originated in a man between 50 and 59 years old in good health and CMV-seronegative. The sample was PBMCs. CDR3 amino acids: CASSFGTGGYEQYF. In DNA, the CDR3 is TGTGCCAGCAGCTTCGGGACAGGGGGGTACGAGCAGTACTTC.